Sequencing of this T cell receptor (beta chain) was carried out in a study of T cell clonality in common variable immunodeficiency (dated by TCRdb to 2013 to 2016). CVID samples and control samples contributed equivalent amounts of genomic DNA as sequencing input. For every sample, a 60 bp segment covering the rearranged TCRbeta CDR3 region was amplified and then sequenced. The immunoSEQ assay, a bias-corrected multiplex PCR combined with high-throughput sequencing, was used to amplify TCRbeta. Per the source publication's procedure: Every unique nucleotide sequence was considered a clone and was annotated with V, D and J genes, copy number and frequency. Sequences were labeled productive if in frame, and non-productive if out of frame or containing stop codons. Clonality was calculated from Shannon's entropy as previously described. Mean CDR3 Kyte-Doolittle hydropathy was derived from the predicted amino acid sequences of productive clones. The R hclust function was used to hierarchically cluster scaled V gene usage with Manhattan distance and complete linkage. To assess clone sharing by CDR3 amino acid sequence, 12 repertoires per group were resampled over 100 rounds. The repertoires were searched for about 70 published EBV-specific and fewer than 250 published CMV-specific TCRbeta sequences. A couple of CVID samples that yielded fewer than 10,000 sequences were excluded from the analysis, so 40 to 50 CVID repertoires were retained. Drawn from immuneACCESS, this table holds only the in-frame rearrangements with V and J called that TCRdb kept. Clones are partly lost; checked studies trace under half to an unresolved V gene and leave the rest unexplained. V and J calls and clone size come straight from that table; D and trimming were deduced from the DNA. This sample contains some 50,000 clones, none of which is a singleton. The leading ten clones occupy 1.8% of the sample.

Ends trimmed: V by 0 bases, J by 1 base; bases unmatched to a gene: 3. Taken from the germline V gene, the CDR1 and CDR2 loops are MNHEY and SVGEGT. From the cysteine through the phenylalanine, the CDR3 covers 16 amino acids. Of the CDR3's DNA, 39 bases were read; they are in frame from base 1. Many counts were recorded for this clone. Its specific antigen is unknown. The read terminates 3 residues ahead of where the CDR3 ends, so the germline J gene completes it. Findings and caveats that apply to the study as a whole: Patient heterogeneity within the CVID cohort put limits on correlating repertoire features with clinical complications. It was noted by the authors that sequencing of the repertoires of T cell subpopulations would be needed to clarify the cause of the increased clonality in CVID. Reportedly, TCRbeta sequences from CVID had fewer deletions and N-nucleotide insertions, and highly modified clones with 13 or more V deletions were absent from CVID. Fewer TCRbeta clones were shared among CVID subjects than among healthy controls (p < 0.0001). Although equal DNA input was used, an average of about 81,820 unique sequences per sample was obtained for controls, compared with some 34,000 for CVID samples. TCRbeta clonality was higher in CVID subjects than in healthy controls (t-test p = 0.018), and the increase was most characteristic of about a third of subjects.

Most of the CVID patients and most of the healthy controls were of Caucasian heritage. From each donor, about 5 to 8 ml of heparinized peripheral whole blood was collected. Genomic DNA from adults with common variable immune deficiency (CVID) and from healthy adult controls was used for sequencing of TCRbeta CDR3 repertoires. The control group comprised 22 healthy adult volunteers, roughly twelve female and 10 male, aged about 23 to 70 years with a mean age of roughly 32. Diluted blood was subjected to density centrifugation over Hypaque 1077 or Ficoll-Paque for isolation of peripheral blood mononuclear cells. Genomic DNA was obtained from unsorted mononuclear cells through either Qiagen column purification or a centrifugation-based method.

The sequence was collected from a person between 18 and 75 years old in good health. The V gene is TRBV6-2 or TRBV6-3 and the J gene is TRBJ1-5; 7 central nucleotides agree with TRBD1. The sample comprised peripheral blood mononuclear cells. CDR3 bases read: TGTGCCAGCAGTTACTCTTCCAGGGGGAGCAATCAGCCC. Its protein reads: CASSYSSRGSNQP. The full CDR3 is CASSYSSRGSNQPQHF.